This T cell receptor beta chain was recorded in a study of blood T cell repertoires in COVID-19. Across the whole study: Specimens from acute and convalescent COVID-19 originated in the United States, Italy and Spain. The analysed material was cDNA or gDNA that came from T cells, B-cell-depleted T cells, or PBMCs.

Original methodology: Amplifying reference gene primers gave estimates of nucleated cell counts. Measured with immunoSEQ multiplex PCR; TCRdb has only the in-frame clones, and not every one. That table gives V, J and clone size, and the DNA gave D and trimming. The table shows just over 200,000 clones, with around three quarters occurring only once. Germline V gene sequence: CDR1 SGHTA, CDR2 FQGNSA. This CDR3 comprises 15 residues. The ends lost 5 bases at V and 6 bases at J; junction bases unmatched: 6. The source is a woman aged 70 to 79 with acute or convalescent COVID-19. This chain connects TRBV7-2 to TRBJ1-6, with 8 bases that match TRBD1. Sequencing was carried out using peripheral blood. CDR3 amino acids: CASSPGQGPNSPLHF. The CDR3 region has the DNA TGTGCCAGCAGCCCCGGACAGGGCCCTAATTCACCCCTCCACTTT.